These 9 T cell receptor beta chains were all obtained from the same sample, sequenced in a study of blood T cell repertoires in COVID-19. Data came from immunoSEQ multiplex PCR; TCRdb stores just in-frame clones and leaves some out. The sample consists of 300,000 to 350,000 clones, under 95% of them appearing once. The sample comprised peripheral blood. These receptors came from a woman under 30 who had recovered from COVID-19.

In its sample, this clone was seen a few times. This chain links TRBV5-6 with TRBJ1-2, with TRBD1 matching 7 bases. V gave up 4 bases and J gave up 5 bases; unmatched junction bases: 20. The CDR3 spans 18 residues. The germline gives CDR1 SGHDT, CDR2 YYEEEE. CDR3 in amino acids: CASSGITGAGIYSYGYTF. CDR3 bases: TGTGCCAGCAGCGGAATAACAGGGGCCGGTATATATTCTTATGGCTACACCTTC.

V gene TRBV12-5 combines with J gene TRBJ1-5; no firm D call. CDR1 and CDR2 (germline): LGHNT, FRNRAP. Trimming pared 2 bases from V and 7 bases from J, leaving 9 bases between. This CDR3 has 13 amino acids. CDR3 DNA: TGTGCTAGTGGTTTGAATACTATCCAGCCCCAGCATTTT. This sequence encodes CASGLNTIQPQHF.

The chain joins TRBV2 to TRBJ2-7; 7 bases match TRBD1. Germline V gene data show CDR1 as SNHLY and CDR2 as FYNNEI. The V and J ends lost 9 bases and 0 bases, in that order; junction bases with no gene match: 11. This CDR3 spans 15 amino acids. The CDR3 region is CARSPPGQNSYEQYV. CDR3 sequence (DNA): TGTGCCAGGAGTCCACCGGGACAGAACTCCTACGAGCAGTACGTC.

The genes are TRBV6-2 or TRBV6-3 and TRBJ2-1; 10 bases agree with TRBD2. The V gene end was trimmed by 2 bases and the J gene end by 5 bases; junction bases not matched to a gene: 21. The CDR3 is 21 amino acids. Germline loops: CDR1 MNHEY, CDR2 SVGEGT. This CDR3 is CASSYPKGTSGKVPTHNEQFF. In nucleotides, the CDR3 is TGTGCCAGCAGTTACCCTAAGGGTACTAGCGGGAAGGTTCCTACTCACAATGAGCAGTTCTTC.

Comments on this clone: This CDR3 is also generated by other DNA sequences in the sample. J is TRBJ2-2 and V is TRBV19, with TRBD2 identical over 7 bases. This CDR3 spans 15 amino acids. Germline V gives CDR1 LNHDA, CDR2 SQIVND (reference sequence). V gave up 5 bases and J gave up 4 bases; unmatched junction bases: 7. CDR3: CASSSRLAPTGELFF. For the CDR3, the DNA is TGTGCCAGTAGTTCACGACTAGCCCCCACCGGGGAGCTGTTTTTT.

The rearrangement links TRBV7-9 to TRBJ2-1, with TRBD2 matching over 9 bases. The CDR3 has 18 amino acids. With 2 bases clipped from V and 6 bases from J, the junction kept 14 bases outside the gene matches. Germline V lookup: CDR1 SEHNR, CDR2 FQNEAQ (reference sequence). CDR3 residues: CASSLLIRASGRSNEQFF. The CDR3 DNA reads as TGTGCCAGCAGCTTACTGATCAGGGCAAGCGGGAGGAGCAATGAGCAGTTCTTC.

The chain recombines TRBV4-3 with TRBJ2-3; 9 bases are a match to TRBD2. The CDR3 has 17 residues. Germline-derived CDR1 and CDR2 are LGHNA and YSLEER. V lost 1 base, J lost 2 bases, and 7 bases stayed unmatched. In nucleotides, the CDR3 is TGCGCCAGCAGCCAAGCTGGTCGCGGGAGGGCCACAGATACGCAGTATTTT. It yields the protein CASSQAGRGRATDTQYF.

The J gene is TRBJ1-2, the V gene TRBV7-2; TRBD1 matches at 7 bases. CDR1 is SGHTA, CDR2 FQGNSA, per germline. V shed 2 bases, J shed 4 bases, and the junction held 7 bases outside the gene matches. CDR3 length: 15 residues. In DNA, the CDR3 is TGTGCCAGCAGCTTAACGAAGGGGGCGACCTATGGCTACACCTTC. It is translated as CASSLTKGATYGYTF.

CDR3 protein: CASRDRGRRQPQHF. In DNA, the CDR3 is TGTGCCAGCAGGGACAGGGGTAGAAGGCAGCCCCAGCATTTT. The chain carries TRBV2 and TRBJ1-5; 9 bases match TRBD1. Losses at the gene ends were 6 bases for V and 7 bases for J; bases not matched to a gene: 7. The CDR3 runs 14 residues. The germline CDR1 and CDR2 sequences are SNHLY and FYNNEI.